This TCR beta chain was obtained from a study of regulatory T cells in long-lasting Graves disease. Germline loops: CDR1 SGDLS, CDR2 YYNGEE. The CDR3 sequence is 14 residues long. V lost 3 bases, J lost 4 bases, and 13 bases lay in between. Time point: newly diagnosed GD, antithyroid drugs for less than 3 months. The TCR library was made from RNA that had been extracted from PBMCs in TRIzol. For TCR beta, libraries came from iRepertoire HTBI primers and Arm-PCR of CDR3 regions. TCRdb independently ran MiXCR on the multiplex PCR reads; one entry per CDR3 protein. The repertoire has 530,000 or so distinct CDR3 sequences, roughly a sixth of them found once; the top ten carry 12%. Study-level points and caveats: The persistent group shared about 2,500 public clonotypes, more than the approximately 930 shared by new patients. Persistent Graves' patients showed reduced TCR diversity versus newly diagnosed patients.

A word on this clonotype: No antigen is known for it.

In addition, the sample was reused for a study of T cells in Graves' hyperthyroidism and ophthalmopathy. As reported in that work: Patients between 18 and 65 years old had hyperthyroidism, newly diagnosed and lasting under 2 months.

This TCR was sampled from a man aged 18 to 35 with Graves disease. The rearrangement links TRBV9 to TRBJ1-2; D unclear. The input for sequencing was peripheral blood mononuclear cells (PBMCs), taken at new diagnosis, from a patient treated with antithyroid drugs. CDR3 region: CASSGRHGSYGYTF. The CDR3 nucleotides are TGTGCCAGCAGCGGTCGCCACGGGAGCTATGGCTACACCTTC.